This T cell receptor beta chain was identified in a study of response to subunit inactivated influenza vaccine. Germline assignment: CDR1 MNHNY and CDR2 SVGAGI (reference sequence). The CDR3 is 13 residues long. Trimming took 9 bases from V and 5 from J; bases not matched to a gene: 9. Broader study findings: Each seasonal influenza vaccination, the authors suggested, recruits few new T cells.

Each CDR3 protein is one row after TCRdb ran MiXCR on the RT-PCR reads. Among roughly 150,000 distinct CDR3 sequences listed, approximately 10% were seen once. This clonotype has a handful of counts. Its antigen is as yet unknown. The chain employs TRBV6-6 and TRBJ2-7; 8 nucleotides agree with TRBD1. The receptor was isolated from a man in his fifties who received an inactivated influenza vaccine. The sequenced sample was non-naive T cells sorted from PBMCs, obtained around seven weeks after vaccination. The CDR3 DNA reads TGTGCCAGTTCTCAGACAGGGGACAACGAGCAGTACTTC. Translating gives CASSQTGDNEQYF.